What follows are 6 T cell receptor beta chains derived from one specimen sequenced in a study of control samples from healthy donors and cancer patients. TCRdb's table, derived via immunoSEQ multiplex PCR, lists solely in-frame clones and lacks some. The data hold about 170,000 clones, with more than 85% observed a single time. The sample taken for sequencing was blood. The receptors here all came from a middle-aged woman in good health.

This chain joins TRBV6-5 and TRBJ2-1; a possible D gene is TRBD2 (5 bases). Trimming removed 8 bases at V and 2 bases at J, with 10 bases between. The CDR3 spans 13 residues. CDR1 MNHEY and CDR2 SVGAGI come from the germline V gene. CDR3 amino acids: CASELAPYNEQFF. The DNA of the CDR3 is TGTGCCAGCGAGCTAGCCCCCTACAATGAGCAGTTCTTC.

This chain uses TRBV18 with TRBJ1-5, with D perhaps matching TRBD1 (6 bases). Germline values: CDR1 KGHSH, CDR2 LQKENI. Trimming cost V 6 bases and J 1 base, with 16 bases left between them. The CDR3 extends over 16 amino acids. The CDR3 nucleotides are TGTGCCAGCTCTGCGGGGGCCGCTTCAAGCAATCAGCCCCAGCATTTT. It encodes CASSAGAASSNQPQHF.

The gene calls are TRBV5-1 and TRBJ2-3, with 9 bases fitting TRBD2. V dropped 1 base and J dropped 6; count of bases not matched to a gene: 3. CDR3 length equals 14 residues. Germline loops: CDR1 SGHRS, CDR2 YFSETQ. In DNA form, the CDR3 reads TGCGCCAGCAGCTTGTCTAGCGGGGATGATACGCAGTATTTT. This codes for CASSLSSGDDTQYF.

J is TRBJ2-7 and V is TRBV19; a possible D gene is TRBD1 (6 bases). The CDR3 length is 11 residues. Per the germline V gene, CDR1 is LNHDA and CDR2 is SQIVND (reference sequence). Trimming took 10 bases from V and 5 from J, leaving 12 bases between them. CDR3 nucleotides: TGTGCCAACCTAACAGGGAACGAGCAGTACTTC. This codes for CANLTGNEQYF.

This chain joins TRBV5-4 and TRBJ2-7; 8 nucleotides match TRBD2. Germline V gene lookup returns CDR1 SGHNT and CDR2 YYREEE (reference sequence). After removal of 2 bases from V and 3 bases from J, the junction contained 4 bases not matched to a gene. This CDR3 has 14 amino acids. In nucleotides, the CDR3 is TGTGCCAGCAGCTTCTCGCGGGGGGACTACGAGCAGTACTTC. It is translated as CASSFSRGDYEQYF.

This sequence joins TRBV6-5 and TRBJ1-5; no clear D gene. From germline, CDR1 is MNHEY and CDR2 SVGAGI. With 6 bases removed from V and 6 bases from J, the gap between germline ends came to 12 bases. The CDR3 has 13 amino acids. CDR3: CASSRARGQPQHF. In DNA form, the CDR3 reads TGTGCCAGCAGCCGGGCCCGGGGTCAGCCCCAGCATTTT.